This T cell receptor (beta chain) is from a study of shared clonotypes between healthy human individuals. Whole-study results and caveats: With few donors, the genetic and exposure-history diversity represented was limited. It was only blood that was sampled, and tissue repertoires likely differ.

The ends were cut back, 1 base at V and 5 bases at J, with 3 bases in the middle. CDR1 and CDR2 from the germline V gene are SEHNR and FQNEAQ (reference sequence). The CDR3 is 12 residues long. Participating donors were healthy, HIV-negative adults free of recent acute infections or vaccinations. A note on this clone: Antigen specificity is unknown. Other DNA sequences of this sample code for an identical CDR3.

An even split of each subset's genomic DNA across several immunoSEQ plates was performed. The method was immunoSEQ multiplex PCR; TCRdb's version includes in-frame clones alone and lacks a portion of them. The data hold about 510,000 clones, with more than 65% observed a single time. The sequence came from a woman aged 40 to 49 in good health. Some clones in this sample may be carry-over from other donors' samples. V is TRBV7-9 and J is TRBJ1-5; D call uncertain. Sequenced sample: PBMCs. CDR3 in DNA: TGTGCCAGCAGCTTAGGGGATCAGCCCCAGCATTTT. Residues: CASSLGDQPQHF.